This T cell receptor beta chain was profiled in a study of early T cells in non-severe SARS-CoV-2 infection. Study-wide context: Sequencing of unsorted whole blood was done on bulk RNA, leaving chains unpaired. General study results and limits: Using VDJdb, the matching emphasized anti-spike CD8 responses while missing private and CD4 specificities.

Trimming left V 2 bases short and J 9 bases short, with 8 bases between. The germline V gene encodes CDR1 KGHSH and CDR2 LQKENI. This CDR3 has 12 amino acids. In the library, individual cDNA molecules carried attached unique molecular identifiers. In TCRdb, the 5' RACE reads were re-called with MiXCR into one record per CDR3 protein. This table holds 100,000 to 150,000 distinct CDR3 sequences, about 15% found once. About this clonotype itself: Its antigen is not known.

The receptor was derived from an adult who was a healthcare worker with PCR-confirmed SARS-CoV-2 infection or an uninfected control (not recorded which). The sample consisted of whole blood. The chain is built from TRBV18 and TRBJ2-4, with D perhaps TRBD1 (5 bases). In DNA form, the CDR3 reads TGTGCCAGCTCACCAGACAGAAGCATTCAGTACTTC. Translation: CASSPDRSIQYF.